Below, 23 T cell receptor beta chains from the same sample are listed, as sequenced in a study of T cells in pancreatic ductal adenocarcinoma. Surgery without prior neoadjuvant therapy was the treatment of the selected pancreatic ductal adenocarcinoma patients. This table comes from immunoSEQ multiplex PCR, and its TCRdb copy is limited to in-frame clones, with some not included. The sample gives around 9,000 clones, around 92% of which show up once; about 3.3% is in the top ten. The sequencing input was PBMCs. The receptor set was obtained from a human donor with pancreatic ductal adenocarcinoma.

The rearrangement joins TRBV2 to TRBJ1-1; 7 positions match TRBD1. Germline CDR1 is SNHLY and CDR2 is FYNNEI. V lost 5 bases and J lost 5; bases outside the gene matches: 2. The CDR3 has 12 residues. Written as DNA, the CDR3 is TGTGCCAGCAGTTGGACAGGTACTGAAGCTTTCTTT. This sequence encodes CASSWTGTEAFF. Full variable domain (missing parts from reference TRBV2 and TRBJ1-1): EPEVTQTPSHQVTQMGQEVILRCVPISNHLYFYWYRQILGQKVEFLVSFYNNEISEKSEIFDDQFSVERPDGSNFTLKIRSTKLEDSAMYFCASSWTGTEAFFGQGTRLTVV.

The chain joins TRBV18 to TRBJ2-1, with a tentative D call TRBD2 (6 bases). In germline, CDR1 is KGHSH, CDR2 LQKENI. This CDR3 region has 15 residues. V gave up 6 bases and J gave up 0 bases, with 12 bases separating them. This CDR3 is CASSEGGSSYNEQFF. As DNA, the CDR3 is TGTGCCAGCTCCGAGGGAGGTAGCTCCTACAATGAGCAGTTCTTC.

This clone was seen only a few times. The chain carries TRBV11-3 and TRBJ2-5, with 12 bases aligning to TRBD2. The CDR3 contains 16 residues. Germline V lookup: CDR1 SGHNT, CDR2 YENEEA. V shed 4 bases, J shed 3 bases, and the junction held 6 bases outside the gene matches. The CDR3 protein is CASSYLAGGPEETQYF. CDR3 DNA sequence: TGTGCCAGCAGCTATCTAGCGGGGGGGCCGGAAGAGACCCAGTACTTC.

This clone was observed once. This chain links TRBV10-3 with TRBJ2-6; TRBD1 might be the D (5 bases). The CDR3 totals 16 residues. CDR1 ENHRY and CDR2 SYGVKD come from the germline V gene. The V gene lost 6 bases and the J gene lost 3 bases, with 15 bases spanning the gap. In DNA, the CDR3 is TGTGCCATCAGCGGCCAGGGTGTAGGTGGGGCCAACGTCCTGACTTTC. This translates into CAISGQGVGGANVLTF.

Only one count was recorded for this clone. The chain couples TRBV5-1 to TRBJ1-1; no clear D. Trimming cost V 0 bases and J 1 base, with 7 bases left between them. The CDR3 contains 14 residues. Germline lookup yields CDR1 SGHRS and CDR2 YFSETQ. The DNA of the CDR3 is TGCGCCAGCAGCTTGGCCCGGGGGAACACTGAAGCTTTCTTT. Residues: CASSLARGNTEAFF.

The chain joins TRBV7-2 to TRBJ2-5; D call uncertain. V shed 5 bases and J shed 5 bases, with 18 bases lying between them. The germline gives CDR1 SGHTA, CDR2 FQGNSA. The CDR3 is 15 amino acids. CDR3: CASSPTTGFGETQYF. The CDR3 region has the DNA TGTGCCAGCAGCCCAACTACGGGTTTCGGGGAGACCCAGTACTTC.

The chain is built from TRBV15 and TRBJ1-5; a weak D match, TRBD1 (6 bases). Trimming removed 0 bases at V and 5 bases at J, with 8 bases between. The length of the CDR3 is 14 residues. The germline CDR1 and CDR2 sequences are LNHNV and YYDKDF (reference sequence). The DNA of the CDR3 is TGTGCCACCAGCAGAGATCCAGGGGATCAGCCCCAGCATTTT. Translation gives CATSRDPGDQPQHF. The full variable domain, in which reference TRBV15 and TRBJ1-5 provide the parts outside the CDR3, is DAMVIQNPRYQVTQFGKPVTLSCSQTLNHNVMYWYQQKSSQAPKLLFHYYDKDFNNEADTPDNFQSRRPNTSFCFLDIRSPGLGDTAMYLCATSRDPGDQPQHFGDGTRLSIL.

The CDR3 loop reads CASSWGWTSGSKNEQFF. In nucleotides, the CDR3 is TGTGCCAGCAGCTGGGGCTGGACTAGCGGGAGTAAGAATGAGCAGTTCTTC. This chain uses TRBV5-6 with TRBJ2-1; TRBD2 aligns across 13 bases. In germline, CDR1 is SGHDT, CDR2 YYEEEE. J was trimmed by 7 bases and V by 3 bases; bases with no gene match: 10. CDR3 length equals 17 residues.

This chain connects TRBV9 to TRBJ1-4; TRBD1 matches at 8 bases. Germline CDR1 reads SGDLS; CDR2 reads YYNGEE. This CDR3 spans 14 amino acids. J gave up 6 bases and V 4 bases, and 5 bases lay outside the gene matches. CDR3 sequence reads: CASSSGGGDEKLFF. CDR3 bases: TGTGCCAGCAGCTCAGGGGGCGGGGATGAAAAACTGTTTTTT.

This clone was seen once. Here the CDR3 reads CASSLETGADYGYTF. CDR3 DNA sequence: TGTGCCAGCAGCTTAGAAACAGGGGCTGACTATGGCTACACCTTC. The chain is built from TRBV7-2 and TRBJ1-2; 7 bases agree with TRBD1. CDR1 SGHTA and CDR2 FQGNSA come from the germline V gene. Trimming took 1 base from V and 3 from J; bases not matched to a gene: 5. This CDR3 has 15 amino acids.

The chain joins TRBV28 to TRBJ2-3; 10 bases line up with TRBD2. Germline CDR1 and CDR2: MDHEN and SYDVKM. Losses at the gene ends were 3 bases for V and 4 bases for J; bases not matched to a gene: 10. The CDR3 consists of 17 residues. Here the CDR3 reads CASSFLPSGGASDTQYF. The CDR3 nucleotides read TGTGCCAGCAGTTTTTTACCTAGCGGGGGAGCATCAGATACGCAGTATTTT.

The rearrangement uses TRBV6-6 and TRBJ2-5; 7 bases align to TRBD1. With V trimmed by 2 bases and J by 7 bases, 7 bases remained unmatched. The CDR3 runs to 14 residues. Germline V gives CDR1 MNHNY, CDR2 SVGAGI (reference sequence). CDR3 in amino acids: CASSYTGAWGTQYF. In DNA, the CDR3 is TGTGCCAGCAGTTACACAGGGGCCTGGGGGACCCAGTACTTC.

V gene TRBV15 combines with J gene TRBJ2-2; the match to TRBD2 covers 7 bases. Trimming removed 1 base from V and 4 bases from J; junction bases left unmatched: 12. Germline-derived CDR1 and CDR2 are LNHNV and YYDKDF (reference sequence). This CDR3 contains 18 residues. CDR3 in amino acids: CATSRALTFGGSTGELFF. The CDR3 coding sequence is TGTGCCACCAGCAGAGCTCTAACGTTCGGGGGGAGCACCGGGGAGCTGTTTTTT.

The J gene is TRBJ2-5, the V gene TRBV7-8, with a weak D call TRBD2 (5 bases). V lost 2 bases, J lost 5 bases, and 15 bases lay in between. Germline-derived CDR1 and CDR2 are SGHVS and FQNEAQ. The CDR3 covers 15 residues. The CDR3 coding sequence is TGTGCCAGCAGCTTAATAGCGCCTCCGAAGGAGACCCAGTACTTC. Its protein is CASSLIAPPKETQYF.

This clone has more than one count but fewer than ten. The V call is TRBV5-4, the J call TRBJ1-2; the D is unclear. The length of the CDR3 is 12 residues. The V and J ends lost 0 bases and 5 bases respectively, with 5 bases between them. CDR1 is SGHNT, CDR2 YYREEE, per germline (reference sequence). Here the CDR3 DNA reads TGTGCCAGCAGCTTGGAACAGTATGGCTACACCTTC. This codes for CASSLEQYGYTF.

The chain recombines TRBV27 with TRBJ2-2; D may be TRBD2 (6 bases). Germline V CDR1 and CDR2: MNHEY, SMNVEV (reference sequence). The CDR3 length is 17 residues. V dropped 1 base and J dropped 2 bases, with 14 bases sitting between them. The DNA for the CDR3 is TGTGCCAGCAGTTTATTCGGGCTAGCGTTAAACACCGGGGAGCTGTTTTTT. Translation gives CASSLFGLALNTGELFF.

The V and J genes are TRBV19 and TRBJ1-5, with D possibly matching TRBD1 (5 bases). The germline V gene encodes CDR1 LNHDA and CDR2 SQIVND (reference sequence). CDR3 length equals 15 residues. The ends were cut back, 4 bases at V and 0 bases at J, with 10 bases in the middle. CDR3 protein: CASSTTGYSNQPQHF. CDR3 nucleotides: TGTGCCAGTAGTACCACAGGCTATAGCAATCAGCCCCAGCATTTT.

This sequence joins TRBV27 and TRBJ1-4; the D gene is possibly TRBD1 (5 bases). Trimming removed 6 bases at V and 3 bases at J, with 14 bases between. CDR1 and CDR2 (germline): MNHEY, SMNVEV (reference sequence). The CDR3 is made up of 15 amino acids. Here the CDR3 reads CASSHLGHPNEKLFF. In DNA form, the CDR3 reads TGTGCCAGCAGCCACCTCGGACACCCTAATGAAAAACTGTTTTTT.

The chain has TRBV9 and TRBJ2-1, with D perhaps matching TRBD2 (6 bases). V gave up 0 bases and J gave up 2 bases, with 18 bases separating them. CDR3 length: 18 residues. Per germline, CDR1 SGDLS and CDR2 YYNGEE. This CDR3 reads CASSVALWGGYAYNEQFF. As DNA, the CDR3 is TGTGCCAGCAGCGTAGCATTGTGGGGAGGTTATGCCTACAATGAGCAGTTCTTC.

V gene TRBV28 combines with J gene TRBJ2-3; D is ambiguous. CDR3 length equals 13 residues. The germline V and J ends were trimmed by 7 bases and 2 bases, with 10 bases remaining between them. The V gene's germline CDR1 is MDHEN and CDR2 SYDVKM. The CDR3 DNA reads as TGTGCCAGCACACAACCCCCCACAGATACGCAGTATTTT. The encoded protein is CASTQPPTDTQYF. The full variable domain, in which reference TRBV28 and TRBJ2-3 provide the parts outside the CDR3, is DVKVTQSSRYLVKRTGEKVFLECVQDMDHENMFWYRQDPGLGLRLIYFSYDVKMKEKGDIPEGYSVSREKKERFSLILESASTNQTSMYLCASTQPPTDTQYFGPGTRLTVL.

This CDR3 reads CASSPLAGGSRTDTQYF. CDR3 bases: TGTGCCAGCTCACCTCTAGCGGGAGGGTCCCGCACAGATACGCAGTATTTT. J is TRBJ2-3 and V is TRBV18; 12 nucleotides agree with TRBD2. The CDR3 totals 17 residues. CDR1 and CDR2 from the germline V gene are KGHSH and LQKENI. V lost 3 bases and J lost 1; bases outside the gene matches: 5.

The gene calls are TRBV6-5 and TRBJ2-3; the D is unclear. V dropped 7 bases and J dropped 4 bases, with 12 bases sitting between them. The V gene's germline CDR1 is MNHEY and CDR2 SVGAGI. The CDR3 runs 13 residues. For the CDR3, the DNA is TGTGCCAGCAATAAGAGAAGAGCAGATACGCAGTATTTT. This encodes CASNKRRADTQYF.

This chain uses TRBV5-8 with TRBJ2-1; 14 bases map to TRBD2. Germline CDR1 SGHTS, CDR2 YDEGEE. Trimming at V came to 0 bases and at J to 3 bases, leaving 8 bases not matched to a gene. The CDR3 sequence is 19 residues long. The CDR3 coding sequence is TGTGCCAGCAGCTTGGGCCCCGGGACTAGCGGGAGTTACTACAATGAGCAGTTCTTC. Translated, it gives CASSLGPGTSGSYYNEQFF.